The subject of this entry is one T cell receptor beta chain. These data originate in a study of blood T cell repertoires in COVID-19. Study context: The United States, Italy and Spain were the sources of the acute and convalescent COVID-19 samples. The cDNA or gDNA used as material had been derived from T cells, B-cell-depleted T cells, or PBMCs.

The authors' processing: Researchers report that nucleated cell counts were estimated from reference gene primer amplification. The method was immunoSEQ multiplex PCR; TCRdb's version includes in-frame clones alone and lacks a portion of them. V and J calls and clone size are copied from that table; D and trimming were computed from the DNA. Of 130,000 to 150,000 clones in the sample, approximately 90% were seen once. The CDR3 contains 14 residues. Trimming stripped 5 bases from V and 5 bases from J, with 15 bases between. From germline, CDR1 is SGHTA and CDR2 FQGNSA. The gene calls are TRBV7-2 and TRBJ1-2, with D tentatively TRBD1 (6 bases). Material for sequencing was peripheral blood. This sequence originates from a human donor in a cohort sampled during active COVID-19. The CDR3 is CASSQSDSHYGYTF. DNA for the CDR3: TGTGCCAGCAGCCAATCGGACAGTCATTATGGCTACACCTTC.